This entry is about one TCR beta chain. It has no known antigen specificity. No much larger clone is present one base from it, and per-base qualities are unavailable. The immunoSEQ Assay, a bias-controlled multiplex PCR, was used to amplify TCRbeta CDR3 regions from genomic DNA. Per the source publication's procedure: Nucleated cell counts per sample were estimated from amplification of reference gene primers within the assay. Sequence reads were collapsed and filtered to measure the absolute abundance of every unique TCRbeta CDR3 rearrangement. For each sample, productive Simpson clonality was calculated by taking the square root of Simpson's diversity index across productive rearrangements. TCRdb took this table from immuneACCESS and kept in-frame rearrangements with V and J called. Such tables lack part of the clones; where checked against another copy, unresolved V genes explain under half of the gap, and the rest is unexplained. The V and J calls and clone size were taken over from that table, and D and trimming were inferred from the DNA. Within this sample are about 320,000 clones, with roughly 88% of them counted one time only. Around 5% of the sample lies in the top ten.

Participants in the prospective study were aged roughly 18 to 89 years, lived in under 30 United States geographic areas, and enrolled through a virtual design. In the prospective study, participants were assigned to cohorts based on the clinical history participants reported in a screening survey and a study questionnaire. Recovered participants in ImmuneRACE Cohort 3 were defined by two consecutive negative NP/OP PCR tests, clearance by a healthcare professional, or resolution of symptoms. In the prospective study, whole blood, serum and a nasopharyngeal or oropharyngeal swab were collected from each participant by mobile phlebotomists. Prospective study participants could optionally give additional blood draws and questionnaires over a roughly 2-month period. Blood samples from the prospective study were shipped frozen or at room temperature prior to DNA extraction. This specimen belongs to a study of blood T cell repertoires in COVID-19 (dated by TCRdb to the early 2020s). In terms of the full investigation: Collaborator samples came from the United States, Italy and Spain and covered acute and convalescent phases of COVID-19. The dataset comprised deeply sampled blood TCRbeta repertoires from subjects exposed to, actively infected with, or recovered from COVID-19. The prospective study material was composed of cDNA or gDNA derived from T cells, B-cell-depleted T cells, or PBMCs. A freely available public database, intended as a resource for researchers studying the immune response to SARS-CoV-2, is where the repertoires were released. Sample metadata almost always included a de-identified subject ID, COVID-19 status, age in years and sex. Samples were obtained from the ongoing ImmuneRACE study (first 160 participants) and from 1,254 subjects provided by 6 global collaborators. Where available, HLA class I and class II types were obtained from metadata supplied by the sample provider rather than from assay-based typing.

Broad study findings and their caveats: Clinical and demographic metadata were provided uncurated, with the amount varying by source and participant.

The sample consisted of PBMCs or T cells enriched from blood (not recorded which). The source is a man aged 25-45 years who had recovered from COVID-19.

The DNA sequence follows: TGTGCCAGCAGCGATAGTCCCCCGGGGATCTCCTACGAGCAGTACTTC. It translates as CASSDSPPGISYEQYF. The chain is encoded by TRBV9 joined to TRBJ2-7; TRBD2 is perhaps the D gene, given 5 matching bases. The germline V gene encodes CDR1 SGDLS and CDR2 YYNGEE. The V end loses 3 bases and the J end loses 0 bases, and a stretch of 16 bases separates them. The CDR3 sequence holds 16 residues, the cysteine and phenylalanine included. Just CDR3 DNA is preserved here, 48 bases in frame from base 1.